The 29 T cell receptor beta chains presented below share a single source sample, sequenced in a study of cytomegalovirus exposure and HLA in healthy donors. The PCR had 60 Vbeta and 13 Jbeta primers. Produced via immunoSEQ multiplex PCR; TCRdb's table is partial and in-frame only. Of roughly 36,000 clones listed, around 70% are singletons. Material: PBMCs. These receptors all stem from a man in his thirties or forties in good health and CMV-seronegative.

This clone was seen just once. The chain is built from TRBV6-6 and TRBJ1-5; no reliable D call. The CDR3 is 11 amino acids. Trimming removed 5 bases at V and 8 bases at J, with 7 bases between. Per the germline V gene, CDR1 is MNHNY and CDR2 is SVGAGI (reference sequence). The CDR3 bases are TGTGCCAGCAGTGCCGGGGAGCCCCAGCATTTT. Translated, it gives CASSAGEPQHF.

The chain carries TRBV5-1 and TRBJ1-1; TRBD1 matches at 7 bases. The CDR3 has 16 amino acids. Germline assignment: CDR1 SGHRS and CDR2 YFSETQ. V lost 0 bases, J lost 1 base, and 6 bases stayed unmatched. CDR3 coding DNA: TGCGCCAGCAGCTTGGACAGGGGTGGGCAGAACACTGAAGCTTTCTTT. Translation gives CASSLDRGGQNTEAFF.

This clone was recorded a few times. This sequence joins TRBV6-5 and TRBJ1-5; 8 nucleotides agree with TRBD1. The CDR3 has 15 residues. Germline V CDR1 and CDR2: MNHEY, SVGAGI. Unmatched junction bases numbered 8, after V lost 6 bases and J lost 4 bases. The CDR3, as DNA: TGTGCCAGCAGACCCGGACAGGGCGGGAATCAGCCCCAGCATTTT. This translates into CASRPGQGGNQPQHF.

The chain has TRBV6-4 and TRBJ2-3; a possible D gene is TRBD2 (5 bases). The ends were cut back, 2 bases at V and 1 base at J, with 10 bases in the middle. The CDR3 totals 15 residues. Germline V gene lookup returns CDR1 MRHNA and CDR2 SNTAGT. CDR3 in DNA: TGTGCCAGCAGTGACGCCCCCGGGGGCACAGATACGCAGTATTTT. It yields the protein CASSDAPGGTDTQYF.

The chain joins TRBV28 to TRBJ2-2; D is undetermined. The germline V gene has CDR1 MDHEN and CDR2 SYDVKM. Trimming cost V 5 bases and J 3 bases, with 16 bases left between them. The CDR3 covers 16 residues. The CDR3 loop is CASSHNSIMDTGELFF. DNA of the CDR3: TGTGCCAGCAGTCACAACAGTATCATGGACACCGGGGAGCTGTTTTTT.

V and J are TRBV9 and TRBJ1-2; D is perhaps TRBD1 (6 bases). Germline CDR1 and CDR2: SGDLS and YYNGEE. This CDR3 contains 15 residues. V shed 3 bases and J shed 7 bases, with 19 bases lying between them. For the CDR3, the DNA is TGTGCCAGCAGCGACTACGGGACACGGTCTCGTGGCTACACCTTC. Translation: CASSDYGTRSRGYTF.

The chain joins TRBV18 to TRBJ2-7; a weak D match, TRBD1 (6 bases). The CDR3 consists of 13 residues. Between the trimmed V and J ends, which lost 3 bases and 7 bases, there was a span of 13 bases. Germline values: CDR1 KGHSH, CDR2 LQKENI. The CDR3 nucleotides read TGTGCCAGCTCACCGGACAGCAGTTGGGAGCAGTACTTC. Translated, it gives CASSPDSSWEQYF. Full variable domain (outside the CDR3, taken from reference TRBV18 and TRBJ2-7): NAGVMQNPRHLVRRRGQEARLRCSPMKGHSHVYWYRQLPEEGLKFMVYLQKENIIDESGMPKERFSAEFPKEGPSILRIQQVVRGDSAAYFCASSPDSSWEQYFGPGTRLTVT.

The chain joins TRBV27 to TRBJ2-2; possibly TRBD2 for D (5 bases). This CDR3 has 14 residues. The germline V and J ends were trimmed by 5 bases and 5 bases, with 12 bases remaining between them. CDR1 is MNHEY, CDR2 SMNVEV, per germline (reference sequence). In DNA form, the CDR3 reads TGTGCCAGCAGTGCCCGACTAATAACCGGGGAGCTGTTTTTT. The encoded protein is CASSARLITGELFF.

The CDR3 DNA reads as TGTGCCAGCTCACCAGGGAGCTCCTACAATGAGCAGTTCTTC. This sequence encodes CASSPGSSYNEQFF. V and J are TRBV18 and TRBJ2-1, with D tentatively TRBD2 (5 bases). This CDR3 is 14 amino acids long. CDR1 is KGHSH, CDR2 LQKENI, per germline. The ends were cut back, 2 bases at V and 0 bases at J, with 5 bases in the middle.

The CDR3 is CASSLPGNSYNEQFF. The CDR3 nucleotides read TGCGCCAGCAGCTTGCCGGGGAACTCCTACAATGAGCAGTTCTTC. This sequence joins TRBV5-1 and TRBJ2-1, with D perhaps matching TRBD2 (5 bases). The CDR3 extends over 15 amino acids. V lost 1 base to trimming and J lost 0 bases, with 8 bases between them. Looked up from germline, CDR1 is SGHRS and CDR2 is YFSETQ. Filled out from reference TRBV5-1 and TRBJ2-1, the complete variable domain reads KAGVTQTPRYLIKTRGQQVTLSCSPISGHRSVSWYQQTPGQGLQFLFEYFSETQRNKGNFPGRFSGRQFSNSRSEMNVSTLELGDSALYLCASSLPGNSYNEQFFGPGTRLTVL.

The chain uses TRBV2 and TRBJ1-2; 7 bases align to TRBD1. Germline V gene lookup returns CDR1 SNHLY and CDR2 FYNNEI. The V gene end was trimmed by 3 bases and the J gene end by 4 bases; junction bases not matched to a gene: 5. There are 14 residues in the CDR3. The CDR3 region has the DNA TGTGCCAGCAGTGAGGGACAGATCTCCTATGGCTACACCTTC. Encoded protein: CASSEGQISYGYTF.

V is TRBV7-9 and J is TRBJ1-2; TRBD1 is a possible D gene (5 bases). The germline gives CDR1 SEHNR, CDR2 FQNEAQ (reference sequence). Trimming took 3 bases from V and 7 from J, leaving 6 bases between them. CDR3 length equals 11 residues. Written as DNA, the CDR3 is TGTGCCAGCAGCTTGGGACTTGGCTACACCTTC. This sequence encodes CASSLGLGYTF. Full variable domain (missing parts from reference TRBV7-9 and TRBJ1-2): DTGVSQNPRHKITKRGQNVTFRCDPISEHNRLYWYRQTLGQGPEFLTYFQNEAQLEKSRLLSDRFSAERPKGSFSTLEIQRTEQGDSAMYLCASSLGLGYTFGSGTRLTVV.

V is TRBV28 and J is TRBJ1-1, with 9 bases fitting TRBD1. V lost 5 bases to trimming and J lost 4 bases; unmatched junction nucleotides: 8. This CDR3 has 15 residues. The V gene's germline CDR1 is MDHEN and CDR2 SYDVKM. Here the CDR3 reads CASSPGTGRGTEAFF. The CDR3 nucleotides are TGTGCCAGCAGTCCTGGGACAGGGCGCGGCACTGAAGCTTTCTTT.

J is TRBJ1-4 and V is TRBV9, with D unresolved. The CDR3 totals 16 residues. CDR1 is SGDLS, CDR2 YYNGEE, per germline. V was clipped by 0 bases and J by 5 bases, with 14 bases between them. DNA of the CDR3: TGTGCCAGCAGCGTAGGGCAGGCGGGTATAAATGAAAAACTGTTTTTT. Protein sequence: CASSVGQAGINEKLFF.

As for this clone: Germline is not matched at one junction end, which may reflect a read error. The chain is built from TRBV9 and TRBJ1-2, with TRBD1 matching 7 bases. The CDR3 has 13 amino acids. The germline V gene has CDR1 SGDLS and CDR2 YYNGEE. The CDR3: CASSPQTGYGYPF. The CDR3 DNA reads TGTGCCAGCAGCCCACAGACAGGGTATGGCTACCCCTTC.

The chain carries TRBV18 and TRBJ1-1, with D tentatively TRBD1 (6 bases). V lost 6 bases to trimming and J lost 1 base, with 15 bases between them. The CDR3 is 15 residues long. Germline loops: CDR1 KGHSH, CDR2 LQKENI. CDR3 region: CASSRGQGQNTEAFF. CDR3 DNA: TGTGCCAGCTCGCGAGGCCAGGGGCAGAACACTGAAGCTTTCTTT. Complete variable domain (other parts from reference TRBV18 and TRBJ1-1): NAGVMQNPRHLVRRRGQEARLRCSPMKGHSHVYWYRQLPEEGLKFMVYLQKENIIDESGMPKERFSAEFPKEGPSILRIQQVVRGDSAAYFCASSRGQGQNTEAFFGQGTRLTVV.

CDR3 nucleotides: TGTGCCAGCAGACTCCAGACAAGGGGCAGGTTTGACGAGCAGTACTTC. Amino acids: CASRLQTRGRFDEQYF. This sequence joins TRBV27 and TRBJ2-7; TRBD1 might be the D (5 bases). Trimming took 6 bases from V and 5 from J, leaving 23 bases between them. Germline V lookup: CDR1 MNHEY, CDR2 SMNVEV (reference sequence). CDR3 length equals 16 residues.

The V gene is TRBV13, the J gene TRBJ2-6; 9 bases are a match to TRBD1. V shed 4 bases and J 3 bases; nucleotides not matched to a gene: 10. This CDR3 spans 18 amino acids. Germline CDR1 reads PRHDT; CDR2 reads FYEKMQ (reference sequence). CDR3 residues: CASSSLGQGFGGANVLTF. CDR3 nucleotides: TGTGCCAGCAGCTCACTGGGACAGGGATTTGGTGGGGCCAACGTCCTGACTTTC. The full variable domain, in which reference TRBV13 and TRBJ2-6 provide the parts outside the CDR3, is AAGVIQSPRHLIKEKRETATLKCYPIPRHDTVYWYQQGPGQDPQFLISFYEKMQSDKGSIPDRFSAQQFSDYHSELNMSSLELGDSALYFCASSSLGQGFGGANVLTFGAGSRLTVL.

V usage is TRBV30 and J usage is TRBJ1-6; perhaps TRBD1 as D (6 bases). This CDR3 region has 14 residues. From germline, CDR1 is GTSNPN and CDR2 SVGIG (reference sequence). The V end was cut by 2 bases, the J end by 3 bases, with 8 bases between. CDR3 bases: TGTGCCTGGAGTACGGACAGCTATAATTCACCCCTCCACTTT. Protein: CAWSTDSYNSPLHF.

The chain carries TRBV25-1 and TRBJ1-3; TRBD1 matches 12 bases. J was trimmed by 4 bases and V by 5 bases; bases with no gene match: 9. The length of the CDR3 is 17 residues. Germline V CDR1 and CDR2: MGHDK, SYGVNS. The CDR3: CASSQPGTGGGGNTIYF. The CDR3 DNA is TGTGCCAGCAGTCAGCCTGGGACAGGGGGCGGAGGAAACACCATATATTTT.

This clone was found once. The CDR3 loop reads CASSPVARETQYF. The CDR3 bases are TGTGCCAGCAGTCCCGTAGCGAGGGAGACCCAGTACTTC. This sequence joins TRBV28 and TRBJ2-5, with D possibly TRBD2 on 5 matching bases. CDR1 MDHEN and CDR2 SYDVKM come from the germline V gene. V was clipped by 5 bases and J by 5 bases, with 12 bases between them. The CDR3 loop spans 13 amino acids.

The rearrangement uses TRBV27 and TRBJ1-2; TRBD1 aligns across 7 bases. Germline lookup yields CDR1 MNHEY and CDR2 SMNVEV (reference sequence). Losses at the gene ends were 0 bases for V and 6 bases for J; bases not matched to a gene: 4. The CDR3 has 14 residues. The CDR3 coding sequence is TGTGCCAGCAGTTTATCGCAGGGGGGCGATGGCTACACCTTC. This translates into CASSLSQGGDGYTF.

The chain couples TRBV5-1 to TRBJ2-2; maybe TRBD1 (6 bases). The CDR3 consists of 14 residues. Trimming removed 4 bases at V and 7 bases at J, with 14 bases between. Per germline, CDR1 SGHRS and CDR2 YFSETQ. The CDR3 DNA follows: TGCGCCAGCAGCCTGGGACAAGAGGGCGGGGAGCTGTTTTTT. The encoded protein is CASSLGQEGGELFF.

V usage is TRBV19 and J usage is TRBJ2-1, with TRBD2 as a possible D gene (5 bases). The CDR3 is 13 amino acids. V lost 6 bases and J 2 bases, leaving 8 bases between the germline ends. The germline V gene has CDR1 LNHDA and CDR2 SQIVND (reference sequence). The CDR3 sequence is CASSYGAYNEQFF. CDR3 DNA: TGTGCCAGTAGCTACGGGGCCTACAATGAGCAGTTCTTC.

Here the CDR3 DNA reads TGTGCCAGCAGCCGAACTCGGACTAGCGGGAAGAAGACCCAGTACTTC. It is translated as CASSRTRTSGKKTQYF. V and J are TRBV28 and TRBJ2-5; the match to TRBD2 covers 12 bases. V shed 6 bases and J 6 bases; nucleotides not matched to a gene: 11. CDR1 is MDHEN, CDR2 SYDVKM, per germline. The CDR3 is made up of 16 amino acids.

The table lists this clone with a few counts. CDR3 region: CASSDTGYYNSPLHF. In DNA form, the CDR3 reads TGTGCCAGCAGTGACACAGGGTACTATAATTCACCCCTCCACTTT. This chain connects TRBV6-1 to TRBJ1-6, with D possibly being TRBD1 (6 bases). V was cut by 3 bases and J by 3 bases, with 9 bases left in between. The CDR3 extends over 15 amino acids. Germline V lookup: CDR1 MNHNS, CDR2 SASEGT.

This chain connects TRBV9 to TRBJ1-1, with 9 bases fitting TRBD1. CDR1 and CDR2 from the germline V gene are SGDLS and YYNGEE. The V gene end was trimmed by 0 bases and the J gene end by 0 bases; junction bases not matched to a gene: 6. The CDR3 totals 17 residues. The CDR3 DNA reads as TGTGCCAGCAGCGTAGTCCACGGGACAGGGATGAACACTGAAGCTTTCTTT. Its protein product is CASSVVHGTGMNTEAFF.

The V call is TRBV7-9, the J call TRBJ2-3, with 9 positions matching TRBD1. This CDR3 has 15 amino acids. Germline CDR1 SEHNR, CDR2 FQNEAQ (reference sequence). V shed 3 bases and J 6 bases; nucleotides not matched to a gene: 7. The DNA for the CDR3 is TGTGCCAGCAGCTTCCGACAGGGGGTTTCGGATACGCAGTATTTT. Amino acid sequence: CASSFRQGVSDTQYF.

A word on this clone: Possible read error: a much larger clone is one base away. V gene TRBV6-4 combines with J gene TRBJ2-3; 12 positions agree with TRBD2. V lost 4 bases, J lost 1 base, and 0 bases stayed unmatched. CDR3 length: 15 amino acids. Germline lookup yields CDR1 MRHNA and CDR2 SNTAGT. CDR3 protein: CASSGLAGGTDTQYF. The CDR3 region has the DNA TGTGCCAGCAGTGGACTAGCGGGGGGCACAGATACGCAGTATTTT.